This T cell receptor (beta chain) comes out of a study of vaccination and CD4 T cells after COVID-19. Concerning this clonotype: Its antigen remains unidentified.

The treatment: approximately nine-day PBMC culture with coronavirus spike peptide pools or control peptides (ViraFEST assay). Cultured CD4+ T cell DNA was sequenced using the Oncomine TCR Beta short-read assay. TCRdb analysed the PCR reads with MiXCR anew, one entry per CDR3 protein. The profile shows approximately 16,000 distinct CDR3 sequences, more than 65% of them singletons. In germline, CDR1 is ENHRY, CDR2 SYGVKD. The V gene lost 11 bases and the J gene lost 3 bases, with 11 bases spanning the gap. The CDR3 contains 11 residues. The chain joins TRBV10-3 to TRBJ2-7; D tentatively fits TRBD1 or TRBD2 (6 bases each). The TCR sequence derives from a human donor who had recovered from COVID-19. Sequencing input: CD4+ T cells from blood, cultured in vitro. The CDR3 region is CASGGLYEQYF. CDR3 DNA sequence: TGTGCCTCCGGGGGCCTCTACGAGCAGTACTTC.